Below, 14 T cell receptor beta chains from the same sample are listed, as sequenced in a study of somatic mutations in cytotoxic T cells in rheumatoid arthritis. The repertoire was sequenced with immunoSEQ multiplex PCR; TCRdb's copy has only in-frame clones and lacks some. The sample contains more than 3,500 clones, about four fifths of which appear only once. The specimen sequenced was CD8+ T cells sorted from blood. These receptors were obtained from an adult with rheumatoid arthritis.

The chain uses TRBV6-4 and TRBJ2-3; tentative D call: TRBD1 (6 bases). Per germline, CDR1 MRHNA and CDR2 SNTAGT. Trimming took off 6 bases at V and 4 bases at J, with 14 bases between the two ends. The CDR3 is 14 amino acids. CDR3 sequence: CASSRSKGADTQYF. DNA for the CDR3: TGTGCCAGCAGCCGATCGAAGGGGGCAGATACGCAGTATTTT.

The V and J genes are TRBV5-5 and TRBJ1-5; 8 bases align to TRBD1. This CDR3 region has 18 residues. CDR1 is SGHKS and CDR2 is YYEKEE in the germline V gene (reference sequence). V lost 0 bases, J lost 3 bases, and 11 bases stayed unmatched. In nucleotides, the CDR3 is TGTGCCAGCAGCTTGGGGAGGAAGACAGGGGCGGTCAATCAGCCCCAGCATTTT. Translation gives CASSLGRKTGAVNQPQHF.

The chain is built from TRBV27 and TRBJ2-7; 11 bases line up with TRBD1. The V gene end was trimmed by 5 bases and the J gene end by 5 bases; junction bases not matched to a gene: 11. Germline values: CDR1 MNHEY, CDR2 SMNVEV (reference sequence). The CDR3 is made up of 16 amino acids. CDR3 loop: CASSSRLGTGGNEQYF. Here the CDR3 DNA reads TGTGCCAGCAGTAGTAGGCTCGGGACAGGGGGGAACGAGCAGTACTTC.

V usage is TRBV6-5 and J usage is TRBJ2-2, with D uncertain. This CDR3 is built from 13 residues. Trimming cost V 0 bases and J 4 bases, with 3 bases left between them. Per the germline V gene, CDR1 is MNHEY and CDR2 is SVGAGI. CDR3 sequence (DNA): TGTGCCAGCAGTTACTCAGTCACCGGGGAGCTGTTTTTT. It specifies CASSYSVTGELFF.

V is TRBV7-8 and J is TRBJ2-2; 9 bases are a match to TRBD2. The CDR3 is 18 residues long. V gave up 5 bases and J gave up 6 bases; unmatched junction bases: 16. Germline lookup yields CDR1 SGHVS and CDR2 FQNEAQ. The CDR3 nucleotides are TGTGCCAGCAGCCTCCAAGTTCAGTTGGGACTAGCAGCCGGGGAGCTGTTTTTT. As protein: CASSLQVQLGLAAGELFF.

The chain uses TRBV4-1 and TRBJ1-4; D remains ambiguous. The CDR3 extends over 16 amino acids. The V gene's germline CDR1 is MGHRA and CDR2 YSYEKL. V lost 0 bases and J lost 11, with 19 bases in between. This chain's CDR3 is CASSQDGDKIFRKLFF. Here the CDR3 DNA reads TGCGCCAGCAGCCAAGATGGGGATAAGATATTTAGGAAACTGTTTTTT.

The J gene is TRBJ1-5, the V gene TRBV11-2, with D tentatively TRBD1 (5 bases). This CDR3 has 16 residues. Germline CDR1 and CDR2: SGHAT and FQNNGV. Trimming took 0 bases from V and 1 from J, leaving 10 bases between them. The DNA for the CDR3 is TGTGCCAGCAGCTTAGAAAACGGGGACAGCAATCAGCCCCAGCATTTT. Residues: CASSLENGDSNQPQHF.

V usage is TRBV6-6 and J usage is TRBJ2-2; D is unclear. This CDR3 has 12 residues. Deletions cut 1 base from V and 5 bases from J, with 2 bases between. Germline V gene lookup returns CDR1 MNHNY and CDR2 SVGAGI (reference sequence). CDR3 nucleotide sequence: TGTGCCAGCAGTTACTTAACCGGGGAGCTGTTTTTT. It yields the protein CASSYLTGELFF.

The rearrangement uses TRBV9 and TRBJ2-1, with D perhaps TRBD1 or TRBD2 (5 bases each). Germline V gene data show CDR1 as SGDLS and CDR2 as YYNGEE. This CDR3 comprises 17 residues. V was trimmed by 4 bases and J by 2 bases, leaving 19 bases between them. CDR3 sequence (DNA): TGTGCCAGCAGCCCACAAGAGGGAGAGGGGACCTACAATGAGCAGTTCTTC. This codes for CASSPQEGEGTYNEQFF.

The V call is TRBV6-5, the J call TRBJ1-2, with unresolved D. Germline CDR1 and CDR2: MNHEY and SVGAGI. The CDR3 spans 11 residues. V lost 0 bases and J lost 12, with 8 bases in between. The CDR3 protein is CASSYSKAHTF. The CDR3 coding sequence is TGTGCCAGCAGTTACTCGAAAGCACACACCTTC.

The CDR3 DNA is TGTGCCAGCAGCTTAGGGGGACTAGAGCTAGCCGGGGAGCTGTTTTTT. Amino acid sequence: CASSLGGLELAGELFF. The rearrangement uses TRBV11-2 and TRBJ2-2, with 8 positions matching TRBD2. Trimming cost V 1 base and J 6 bases; bases outside gene matches: 7. The CDR3 length is 16 residues. Germline V gene data show CDR1 as SGHAT and CDR2 as FQNNGV.

This chain uses TRBV27 with TRBJ1-6; no definite D call. Trimming removed 2 bases at V and 10 bases at J, with 12 bases between. The germline V gene has CDR1 MNHEY and CDR2 SMNVEV (reference sequence). The CDR3 totals 14 residues. The CDR3 region has the DNA TGTGCCAGCAGTTTAGTGGCCAACCTATCACCCCTCCACTTT. Translating it yields CASSLVANLSPLHF.

The chain uses TRBV4-1 and TRBJ2-1; the D is unclear. Trimming cost V 0 bases and J 7 bases, with 7 bases left between them. From germline, CDR1 is MGHRA and CDR2 YSYEKL. This CDR3 comprises 13 residues. The CDR3 spells CASSQDQGNEQFF. The CDR3, as DNA: TGCGCCAGCAGCCAAGATCAAGGGAATGAGCAGTTCTTC.

In its sample, this clone was seen once. This chain connects TRBV7-9 to TRBJ1-2; D may be TRBD1 (5 bases). V was cut by 2 bases and J by 4 bases, with 11 bases left in between. From germline, CDR1 is SEHNR and CDR2 FQNEAQ (reference sequence). CDR3 size: 14 residues. CDR3 region: CASSLPGHLYGYTF. CDR3 DNA: TGTGCCAGCAGCTTACCAGGGCACCTCTATGGCTACACCTTC. Complete variable domain (other parts from reference TRBV7-9 and TRBJ1-2): DTGVSQNPRHKITKRGQNVTFRCDPISEHNRLYWYRQTLGQGPEFLTYFQNEAQLEKSRLLSDRFSAERPKGSFSTLEIQRTEQGDSAMYLCASSLPGHLYGYTFGSGTRLTVV.